This T cell receptor (beta chain) was captured in a study of cytomegalovirus exposure and HLA in healthy donors. It was with 60 Vbeta and 13 Jbeta primers that the PCR ran. The data were produced by immunoSEQ multiplex PCR, yet TCRdb's version contains in-frame clones alone and is incomplete. This table has over 70,000 clones, about four fifths appearing once. The ends were cut back, 3 bases at V and 4 bases at J, with 12 bases in the middle. There are 14 residues in the CDR3. CDR1 and CDR2 from the germline V gene are KGHSH and LQKENI. Sequencing was done on a sample of PBMCs. The sequence was obtained from a man in his forties or fifties in good health and CMV-seropositive. This chain links TRBV18 with TRBJ1-2; possibly TRBD1 for D (6 bases). CDR3 nucleotide sequence: TGTGCCAGCTCACCGACCGGACAGATCTATGGCTACACCTTC. It codes for CASSPTGQIYGYTF.